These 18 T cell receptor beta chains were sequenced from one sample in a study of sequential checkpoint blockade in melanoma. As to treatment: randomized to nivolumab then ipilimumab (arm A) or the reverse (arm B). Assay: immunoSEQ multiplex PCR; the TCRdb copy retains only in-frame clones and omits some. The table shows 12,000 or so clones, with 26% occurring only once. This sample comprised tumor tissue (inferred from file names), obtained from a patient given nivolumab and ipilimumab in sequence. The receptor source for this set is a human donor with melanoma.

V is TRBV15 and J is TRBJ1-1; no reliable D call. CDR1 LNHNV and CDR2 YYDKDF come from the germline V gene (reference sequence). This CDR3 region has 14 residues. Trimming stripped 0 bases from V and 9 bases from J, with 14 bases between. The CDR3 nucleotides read TGTGCCACCAGCAGAGATTTTGGAGGGCGGCAAGCTTTCTTT. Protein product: CATSRDFGGRQAFF.

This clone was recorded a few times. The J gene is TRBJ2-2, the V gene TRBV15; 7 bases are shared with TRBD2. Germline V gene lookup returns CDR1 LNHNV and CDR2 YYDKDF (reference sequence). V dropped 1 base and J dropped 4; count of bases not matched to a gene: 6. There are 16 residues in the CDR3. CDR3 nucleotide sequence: TGTGCCACCAGCAGAGGCCCTAGCGGATTCACCGGGGAGCTGTTTTTT. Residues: CATSRGPSGFTGELFF.

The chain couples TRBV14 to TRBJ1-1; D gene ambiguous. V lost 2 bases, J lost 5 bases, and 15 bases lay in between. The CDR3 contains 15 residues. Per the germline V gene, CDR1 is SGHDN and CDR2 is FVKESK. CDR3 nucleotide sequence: TGTGCCAGCAGCCAACGGGTTGTTGAAGGGACTGAAGCTTTCTTT. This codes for CASSQRVVEGTEAFF.

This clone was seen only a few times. DNA for the CDR3: TGTGCCAGTAGACAGGGGGCTGACTACGAGCAGTACTTC. Protein: CASRQGADYEQYF. This chain joins TRBV6-8 and TRBJ2-7; 10 nucleotides align to TRBD1. Losses at the gene ends were 9 bases for V and 3 bases for J; bases not matched to a gene: 5. The CDR3 has 13 residues. Germline CDR1 is MNHGY and CDR2 is SAAAGT.

CDR3 sequence: CASSLGGANTGELFF. CDR3 nucleotide sequence: TGCGCCAGCAGCTTGGGCGGGGCGAACACCGGGGAGCTGTTTTTT. The rearrangement uses TRBV5-1 and TRBJ2-2; perhaps TRBD2 as D (6 bases). From germline, CDR1 is SGHRS and CDR2 YFSETQ. This CDR3 comprises 15 residues. Trimming stripped 0 bases from V and 0 bases from J, with 6 bases between.

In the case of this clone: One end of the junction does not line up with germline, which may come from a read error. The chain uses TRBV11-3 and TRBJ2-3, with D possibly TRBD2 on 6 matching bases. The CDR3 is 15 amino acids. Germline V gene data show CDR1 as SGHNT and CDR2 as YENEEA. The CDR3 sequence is CASSPAGSSTDTQYF. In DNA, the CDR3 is TGTGCTAGCAGCCCGGCGGGGTCTAGCACAGATACGCAGTATTTT.

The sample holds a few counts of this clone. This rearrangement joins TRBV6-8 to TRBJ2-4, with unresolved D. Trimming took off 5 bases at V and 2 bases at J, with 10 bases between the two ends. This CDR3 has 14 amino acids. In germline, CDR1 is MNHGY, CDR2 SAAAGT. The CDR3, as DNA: TGTGCCAGCAGTCTGACCCAGACCAAAAACATTCAGTACTTC. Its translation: CASSLTQTKNIQYF.

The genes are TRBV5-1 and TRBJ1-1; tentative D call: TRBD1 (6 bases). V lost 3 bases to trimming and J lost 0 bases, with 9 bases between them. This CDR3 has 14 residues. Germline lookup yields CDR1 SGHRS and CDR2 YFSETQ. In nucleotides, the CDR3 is TGCGCCAGCAGCTCCGGGACACTGAACACTGAAGCTTTCTTT. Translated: CASSSGTLNTEAFF.

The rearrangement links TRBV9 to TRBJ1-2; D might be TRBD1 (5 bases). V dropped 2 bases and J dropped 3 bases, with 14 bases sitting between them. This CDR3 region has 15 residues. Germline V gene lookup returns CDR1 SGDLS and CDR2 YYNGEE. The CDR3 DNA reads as TGTGCCAGCAGCGTTGCTGGGGCTCGGGACTATGGCTACACCTTC. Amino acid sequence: CASSVAGARDYGYTF.

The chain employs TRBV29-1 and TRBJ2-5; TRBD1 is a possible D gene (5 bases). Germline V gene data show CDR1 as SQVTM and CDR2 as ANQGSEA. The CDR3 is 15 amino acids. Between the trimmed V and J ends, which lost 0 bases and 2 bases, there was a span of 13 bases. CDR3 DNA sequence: TGCAGCGTTGAAGAGGGGCCAGGACGACAAGAGACCCAGTACTTC. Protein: CSVEEGPGRQETQYF.

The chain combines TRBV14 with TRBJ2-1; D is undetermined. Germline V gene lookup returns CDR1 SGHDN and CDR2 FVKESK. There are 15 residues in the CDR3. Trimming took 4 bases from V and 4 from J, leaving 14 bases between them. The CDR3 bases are TGTGCCAGCAGCCTCCTGAAGGATCTATACAATGAGCAGTTCTTC. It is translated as CASSLLKDLYNEQFF.

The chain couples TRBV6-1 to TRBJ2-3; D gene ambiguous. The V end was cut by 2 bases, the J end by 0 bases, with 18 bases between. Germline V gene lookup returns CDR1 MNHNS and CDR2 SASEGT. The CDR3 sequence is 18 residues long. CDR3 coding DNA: TGTGCCAGCAGTGAAACGTGGTTACTCTTAGTTAGCACAGATACGCAGTATTTT. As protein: CASSETWLLLVSTDTQYF.

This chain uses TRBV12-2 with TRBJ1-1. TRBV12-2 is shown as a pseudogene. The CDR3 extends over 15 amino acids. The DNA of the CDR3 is TGTGCAAGTCGATTAGTCGGGGTCGGGGACACTGAAGCTTTCTTT. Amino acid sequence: CASRLVGVGDTEAFF.

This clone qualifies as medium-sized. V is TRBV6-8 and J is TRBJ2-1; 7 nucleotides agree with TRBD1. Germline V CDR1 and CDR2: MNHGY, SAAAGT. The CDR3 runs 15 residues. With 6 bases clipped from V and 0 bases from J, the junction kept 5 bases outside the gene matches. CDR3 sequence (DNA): TGTGCCAGCAGCCTACAGGGGAGCTCCTACAATGAGCAGTTCTTC. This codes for CASSLQGSSYNEQFF.

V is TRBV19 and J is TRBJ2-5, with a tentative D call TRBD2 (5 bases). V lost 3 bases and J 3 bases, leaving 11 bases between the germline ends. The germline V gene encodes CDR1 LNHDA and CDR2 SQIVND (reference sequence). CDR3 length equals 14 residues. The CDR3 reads CASSILGLEETQYF. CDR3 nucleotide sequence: TGTGCCAGTAGTATCCTCGGACTGGAAGAGACCCAGTACTTC.

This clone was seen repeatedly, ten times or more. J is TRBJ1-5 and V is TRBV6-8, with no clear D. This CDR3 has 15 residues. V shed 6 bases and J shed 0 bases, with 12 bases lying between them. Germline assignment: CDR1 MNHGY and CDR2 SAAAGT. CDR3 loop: CASSRTAYSNQPQHF. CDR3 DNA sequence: TGTGCCAGCAGCAGGACCGCTTATAGCAATCAGCCCCAGCATTTT.

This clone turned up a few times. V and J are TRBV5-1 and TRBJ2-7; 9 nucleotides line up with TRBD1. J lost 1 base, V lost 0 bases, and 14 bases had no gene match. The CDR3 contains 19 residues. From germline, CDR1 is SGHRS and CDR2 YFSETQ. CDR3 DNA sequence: TGCGCCAGCAGCTTGGCCCTAAACCTACCGGGACAGGGTTCCTACGAGCAGTACTTC. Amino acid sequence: CASSLALNLPGQGSYEQYF.

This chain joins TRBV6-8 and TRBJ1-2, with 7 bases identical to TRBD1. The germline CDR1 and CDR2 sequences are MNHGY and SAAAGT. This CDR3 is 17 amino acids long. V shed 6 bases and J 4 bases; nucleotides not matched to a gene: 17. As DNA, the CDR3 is TGTGCCAGCAGCTACGGCAGGGGGGCCACGAATTTCTATGGCTACACCTTC. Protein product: CASSYGRGATNFYGYTF.